This T cell receptor (beta chain) was recorded in a study of T cells in Graves' hyperthyroidism and ophthalmopathy. General observations from the study: Blood samples included most of the expanded thyroid clonotypes exceeding 0.001. From stable hyperthyroidism, ophthalmopathy was separated by a 13 V-J model.

This clonotype was observed many times. What it recognizes is unknown. There were TCR beta CDR3 regions amplified from RNA transcripts. TCR CDR3 underwent first-round RT-PCR with the HTBI primer set. TCRdb called the multiplex PCR reads again in MiXCR, with one record for every CDR3 protein. The sample lists about 610,000 distinct CDR3 sequences; 35% to 55% were seen once. V trimming: 1 base; J trimming: 11 bases; junction bases outside the gene matches: 1. The CDR3 extends over 12 amino acids. Germline V gene data show CDR1 as SGHDT and CDR2 as YYEEEE. Sequencing was carried out using peripheral blood or thyroid tissue (not recorded which). The J gene is TRBJ1-4, the V gene TRBV5-6; TRBD1 matches 8 bases. The source of this sequence is a woman between 18 and 29 years old with Graves' hyperthyroidism. The CDR3 here is CASSLNRGKLFF. CDR3 DNA: TGTGCCAGCAGCTTGAACAGGGGGAAACTGTTTTTT.